These 20 T cell receptor beta chains were all obtained from the same sample, sequenced in a study of blood T cell repertoires in COVID-19. Method: immunoSEQ multiplex PCR; TCRdb's copy keeps in-frame clones and lacks some. The table has some 45,000 clones, 76% seen once; the top ten hold under 9%. The specimen sequenced was peripheral blood. Receptor source: a man between 65 and 79 years old with active or convalescent COVID-19.

The chain combines TRBV9 with TRBJ1-5; D is uncertain. CDR3 length: 14 amino acids. Germline V gene lookup returns CDR1 SGDLS and CDR2 YYNGEE. The V end lost 0 bases, the J end lost 5 bases, and 9 bases lay between the germline ends. This CDR3 is CASSVDQSDQPQHF. CDR3 DNA sequence: TGTGCCAGCAGCGTAGATCAGTCCGATCAGCCCCAGCATTTT. Combining the CDR3 with reference TRBV9 and TRBJ1-5 gives the whole variable domain DSGVTQTPKHLITATGQRVTLRCSPRSGDLSVYWYQQSLDQGLQFLIQYYNGEERAKGNILERFSAQQFPDLHSELNLSSLELGDSALYFCASSVDQSDQPQHFGDGTRLSIL.

The V call is TRBV28, the J call TRBJ1-1; 7 bases fit TRBD1. The ends lost 1 base at V and 7 bases at J; junction bases unmatched: 3. This CDR3 comprises 13 residues. Germline V gene lookup returns CDR1 MDHEN and CDR2 SYDVKM. The CDR3 sequence: CASSLYRDSEAFF. The CDR3 DNA sequence: TGTGCCAGCAGTTTATACCGGGACAGTGAAGCTTTCTTT.

This sequence joins TRBV7-2 and TRBJ2-3; 7 bases match TRBD1. Germline V gene sequence: CDR1 SGHTA, CDR2 FQGNSA. The CDR3 is 13 residues long. With 5 bases clipped from V and 6 bases from J, the junction kept 5 bases outside the gene matches. CDR3 nucleotides: TGTGCCAGCAGCCAGACAGGGCGGGATACGCAGTATTTT. It translates to CASSQTGRDTQYF. The variable domain in full, completed from reference TRBV7-2 and TRBJ2-3, reads GAGVSQSPSNKVTEKGKDVELRCDPISGHTALYWYRQSLGQGLEFLIYFQGNSAPDKSGLPSDRFSAERTGGSVSTLTIQRTQQEDSAVYLCASSQTGRDTQYFGPGTRLTVL.

The CDR3 protein is CASSLPYSNQPQHF. The CDR3 nucleotides are TGTGCCAGCAGCCTCCCTTATAGCAATCAGCCCCAGCATTTT. This chain joins TRBV28 and TRBJ1-5, with no clear D. Deletions cut 6 bases from V and 0 bases from J, with 9 bases between. The germline V gene encodes CDR1 MDHEN and CDR2 SYDVKM. The CDR3 spans 14 residues.

The chain employs TRBV27 and TRBJ2-7; possibly TRBD1 for D (5 bases). The length of the CDR3 is 13 residues. The germline CDR1 and CDR2 sequences are MNHEY and SMNVEV (reference sequence). Between the trimmed V and J ends, which lost 3 bases and 4 bases, there was a span of 10 bases. The CDR3, as DNA: TGTGCCAGCAGTTTCCGGTCAGGGTACGAGCAGTACTTC. Protein product: CASSFRSGYEQYF.

The chain is built from TRBV27 and TRBJ1-6; 10 bases agree with TRBD1. CDR1 is MNHEY, CDR2 SMNVEV, per germline (reference sequence). V lost 6 bases and J lost 10; bases outside the gene matches: 3. CDR3 length equals 13 residues. In nucleotides, the CDR3 is TGTGCCAGCAGCCGGGACAGGGGATCACCCCTCCACTTT. The encoded protein is CASSRDRGSPLHF.

This chain connects TRBV2 to TRBJ2-1; TRBD2 agrees at 9 bases. The germline CDR1 and CDR2 sequences are SNHLY and FYNNEI. J was trimmed by 0 bases and V by 7 bases; bases with no gene match: 7. The CDR3 consists of 16 residues. The CDR3 region is CASKMGAGGSYNEQFF. The CDR3 nucleotides read TGTGCCAGCAAGATGGGAGCGGGGGGCTCCTACAATGAGCAGTTCTTC.

The genes are TRBV11-2 and TRBJ1-3, with D possibly TRBD1 on 6 matching bases. CDR1 and CDR2 from the germline V gene are SGHAT and FQNNGV. This CDR3 comprises 16 residues. The V and J ends lost 5 bases and 0 bases respectively, with 14 bases between them. CDR3 sequence (DNA): TGTGCCAGCAGCCCATACGGACAGTCCTCTGGAAACACCATATATTTT. This codes for CASSPYGQSSGNTIYF.

The chain uses TRBV5-1 and TRBJ1-3; D gene uncertain. V was cut by 3 bases and J by 0 bases, with 7 bases left in between. Germline V gene data show CDR1 as SGHRS and CDR2 as YFSETQ. This CDR3 contains 14 residues. CDR3 region: CASSYGDSGNTIYF. The CDR3 nucleotides are TGCGCCAGCAGCTACGGAGACTCTGGAAACACCATATATTTT.

The V gene is TRBV15, the J gene TRBJ2-1; TRBD1 might be the D (6 bases). Germline V gene sequence: CDR1 LNHNV, CDR2 YYDKDF (reference sequence). CDR3 length equals 17 residues. Trimming took 0 bases from V and 0 from J, leaving 12 bases between them. The CDR3 DNA is TGTGCCACCAGCAGAGATCGGTCAGGGGCCTCCTACAATGAGCAGTTCTTC. Translated: CATSRDRSGASYNEQFF.

The CDR3 nucleotides read TGTGCCAGCAGCCCGTCAGGGAGCAATCAGCCCCAGCATTTT. It specifies CASSPSGSNQPQHF. The V call is TRBV28, the J call TRBJ1-5; perhaps TRBD1 as D (5 bases). Germline loops: CDR1 MDHEN, CDR2 SYDVKM. Trimming pared 6 bases from V and 1 base from J, leaving 10 bases between. This CDR3 is 14 amino acids long.

This chain links TRBV11-2 with TRBJ1-1; the match to TRBD1 covers 8 bases. Germline CDR1 reads SGHAT; CDR2 reads FQNNGV. The CDR3 runs 15 residues. V shed 4 bases and J 2 bases; nucleotides not matched to a gene: 6. Here the CDR3 DNA reads TGTGCCAGCAGCTCCTCAGACAGGGGAAACACTGAAGCTTTCTTT. It translates to CASSSSDRGNTEAFF.

The V call is TRBV6-5, the J call TRBJ1-5; 7 bases are shared with TRBD1. After removal of 10 bases from V and 3 bases from J, the junction contained 9 bases not matched to a gene. There are 14 residues in the CDR3. The germline gives CDR1 MNHEY, CDR2 SVGAGI. CDR3 residues: CAIFDRAHNQPQHF. Here the CDR3 DNA reads TGTGCCATCTTCGACAGGGCTCACAATCAGCCCCAGCATTTT.

J is TRBJ1-5 and V is TRBV4-1; 7 nucleotides line up with TRBD1. CDR3 length equals 17 residues. With 4 bases clipped from V and 4 bases from J, the junction kept 13 bases outside the gene matches. CDR1 is MGHRA, CDR2 YSYEKL, per germline. The CDR3 nucleotides read TGCGCCAGCAGCCCGTATGAGGTTCCAGGGGGTAATCAGCCCCAGCATTTT. Protein: CASSPYEVPGGNQPQHF.

The chain carries TRBV3-1 (or the pseudogene TRBV3-2) and TRBJ1-5, with D hard to call. There are 13 residues in the CDR3. Germline-derived CDR1 and CDR2 are LGHDT and YNNKEL (reference sequence). Between the trimmed V and J ends, which lost 3 bases and 4 bases, there was a span of 7 bases. The CDR3 is CASSHLSNQPQHF. Here the CDR3 DNA reads TGTGCCAGCAGCCACTTATCGAATCAGCCCCAGCATTTT.

V is TRBV5-4 and J is TRBJ1-1; D gene unclear. Looked up from germline, CDR1 is SGHNT and CDR2 is YYREEE (reference sequence). V was trimmed by 0 bases and J by 2 bases, leaving 5 bases between them. The CDR3 extends over 13 amino acids. The CDR3 nucleotides are TGTGCCAGCAGCTTGGTTAGAAACACTGAAGCTTTCTTT. As protein: CASSLVRNTEAFF.

The J gene is TRBJ2-7, the V gene TRBV29-1, with 8 bases identical to TRBD2. The junction had 11 bases not matched to a gene; V was cut back by 4 bases and J by 3 bases. CDR3 length: 15 amino acids. Looked up from germline, CDR1 is SQVTM and CDR2 is ANQGSEA. The CDR3 region has the DNA TGCAGCGTTGGGTTGGCGGGGGGCAGTTACTACGAGCAGTACTTC. Amino acid sequence: CSVGLAGGSYYEQYF.

The chain employs TRBV19 and TRBJ2-1; 15 positions agree with TRBD2. Germline CDR1 LNHDA, CDR2 SQIVND (reference sequence). The CDR3 runs to 18 residues. J gave up 7 bases and V 6 bases, and 13 bases lay outside the gene matches. The CDR3 sequence: CASRPGTSGGSGGNEQFF. The CDR3 DNA sequence: TGTGCCAGTAGACCCGGGACTAGCGGGGGGTCCGGGGGGAATGAGCAGTTCTTC.

The chain combines TRBV6-5 with TRBJ1-2; TRBD1 aligns across 8 bases. Germline CDR1 MNHEY, CDR2 SVGAGI. The length of the CDR3 is 13 residues. V gave up 8 bases and J gave up 4 bases; unmatched junction bases: 6. CDR3 protein: CASQSGGGYGYTF. In nucleotides, the CDR3 is TGTGCCAGCCAATCAGGGGGCGGCTATGGCTACACCTTC.

The chain combines TRBV30 with TRBJ1-2; no clear D gene. Trimming cost V 4 bases and J 11 bases, with 20 bases left between them. The CDR3 runs to 13 residues. CDR1 and CDR2 from the germline V gene are GTSNPN and SVGIG (reference sequence). For the CDR3, the DNA is TGTGCCTGGACGCCTCGGAGTGTCAGTCGGTACACCTTC. Amino acids: CAWTPRSVSRYTF.